The 6 T cell receptor beta chains presented below share a single source sample, sequenced in a study of blood T cells in healthy people across ages. A second PCR, run for roughly 7 to 12 cycles, used a sample-barcoded 5' primer plus a J-beta primer mix. MiXCR, run by TCRdb on the 5' RACE reads, gives a single entry per CDR3 protein. The table lists about 1 million distinct CDR3 sequences, less than 25% of them singletons. These same data were also listed under a study on T cells of mothers and their children.

The specimen was blood. Receptor source: a girl aged 2 to 9 in good health.

This clonotype was counted a few times. V and J are TRBV10-3 and TRBJ1-2; 10 bases map to TRBD1. J was trimmed by 5 bases and V by 8 bases; bases with no gene match: 5. The CDR3 contains 13 residues. Germline loops: CDR1 ENHRY, CDR2 SYGVKD. CDR3 nucleotide sequence: TGTGCCATCTGGACAGGGGGAAGTTATGGCTACACCTTC. Translated, it gives CAIWTGGSYGYTF.

On this clonotype itself: At one boundary the junction diverges from the germline segment, which might be a read error. The chain combines TRBV28 with TRBJ2-5, with 8 bases fitting TRBD1. The J call may be mistaken, given a closer DNA end match to TRBJ2-7. Looked up from germline, CDR1 is MDHEN and CDR2 is SYDVKM. The CDR3 is 15 amino acids. The CDR3 sequence is CAGSFVDRAVNEQYF. For the CDR3, the DNA is TGTGCCGGCAGTTTCGTGGACAGGGCGGTAAACGAGCAGTACTTC.

This clonotype was observed a few times. V is TRBV29-1 and J is TRBJ1-2; 7 nucleotides agree with TRBD1. With 6 bases clipped from V and 7 bases from J, the junction kept 17 bases outside the gene matches. This CDR3 has 15 residues. CDR1 and CDR2 from the germline V gene are SQVTM and ANQGSEA. CDR3 residues: CSVARRIDRESGYTF. CDR3 coding DNA: TGCAGCGTGGCCCGGCGAATAGACAGGGAGAGTGGCTACACCTTC.

The DNA for the CDR3 is TGCAGTGCTACCAGTGAGTGGGATTCACCCCTCCACTTT. Protein product: CSATSEWDSPLHF. The chain links TRBV20-1 to TRBJ1-6; no clear D. Deletions cut 4 bases from V and 8 bases from J, with 12 bases between. The length of the CDR3 is 13 residues. CDR1 and CDR2 (germline): DFQATT, SNEGSKA (reference sequence).

The chain joins TRBV28 to TRBJ2-1; 7 bases match TRBD2. Looked up from germline, CDR1 is MDHEN and CDR2 is SYDVKM. J was trimmed by 7 bases and V by 8 bases; bases with no gene match: 8. The CDR3 covers 13 residues. The DNA for the CDR3 is TGTGCCAGCGGGAGGGCCCAATGGAATGAGCAGTTCTTC. Protein: CASGRAQWNEQFF.

This clonotype came up a few times. The rearrangement links TRBV11-3 to TRBJ1-6; D is perhaps TRBD1 (5 bases). V lost 2 bases, J lost 7 bases, and 24 bases lay in between. CDR3 size: 19 residues. Germline V gene lookup returns CDR1 SGHNT and CDR2 YENEEA. The CDR3, as DNA: TGTGCCAGCAGCTTAAGTCGTAGGAGCGGGGCAGCCGTCAATTCACCCCTCCACTTT. Its translation is CASSLSRRSGAAVNSPLHF.